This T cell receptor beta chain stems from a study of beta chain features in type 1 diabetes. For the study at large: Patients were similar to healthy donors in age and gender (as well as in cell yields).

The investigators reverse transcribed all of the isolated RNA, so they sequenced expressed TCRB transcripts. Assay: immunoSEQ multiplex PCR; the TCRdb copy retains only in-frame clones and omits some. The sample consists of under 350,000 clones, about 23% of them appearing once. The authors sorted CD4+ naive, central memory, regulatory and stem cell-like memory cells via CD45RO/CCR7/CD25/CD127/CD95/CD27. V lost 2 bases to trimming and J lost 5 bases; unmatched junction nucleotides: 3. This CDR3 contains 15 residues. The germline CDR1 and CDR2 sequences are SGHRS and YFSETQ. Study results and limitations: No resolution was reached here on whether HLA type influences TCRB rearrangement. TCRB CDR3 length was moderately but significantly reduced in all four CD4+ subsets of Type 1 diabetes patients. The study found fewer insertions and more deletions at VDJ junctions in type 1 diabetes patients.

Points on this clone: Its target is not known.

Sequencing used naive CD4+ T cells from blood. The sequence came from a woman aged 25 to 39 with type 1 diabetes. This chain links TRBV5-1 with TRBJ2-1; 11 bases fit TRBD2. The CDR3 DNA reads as TGCGCCAGCAGCTTCGGGACTAGCGGCAACAATGAGCAGTTCTTC. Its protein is CASSFGTSGNNEQFF.